What follows are 32 T cell receptor beta chains derived from one specimen sequenced in a study of blood T cell repertoires in COVID-19. Produced via immunoSEQ multiplex PCR; TCRdb's table is partial and in-frame only. The sample carries hundreds of thousands of clones, 86% recorded once. Material for sequencing was peripheral blood. These receptors came from a woman aged 55-69 years with COVID-19, enrolled during active disease.

The chain links TRBV2 to TRBJ2-7; possibly TRBD2 for D (6 bases). From germline, CDR1 is SNHLY and CDR2 FYNNEI. Trimming took off 10 bases at V and 0 bases at J, with 10 bases between the two ends. This CDR3 has 12 residues. CDR3 in amino acids: CATGTFSYEQYF. DNA for the CDR3: TGTGCCACCGGGACTTTCTCCTACGAGCAGTACTTC. The full variable domain, rest sourced from reference TRBV2 and TRBJ2-7, is EPEVTQTPSHQVTQMGQEVILRCVPISNHLYFYWYRQILGQKVEFLVSFYNNEISEKSEIFDDQFSVERPDGSNFTLKIRSTKLEDSAMYFCATGTFSYEQYFGPGTRLTVT.

The chain employs TRBV30 and TRBJ1-5; D call uncertain. Between the trimmed V and J ends, which lost 4 bases and 0 bases, there was a span of 13 bases. This CDR3 contains 15 residues. The germline CDR1 and CDR2 sequences are GTSNPN and SVGIG (reference sequence). CDR3 bases: TGTGCCTGGAATAGCGACGGATATAGCAATCAGCCCCAGCATTTT. It is translated as CAWNSDGYSNQPQHF.

There are many counts of this clone. The chain is built from TRBV5-1 and TRBJ2-2; a weak D match, TRBD2 (7 bases). Germline V CDR1 and CDR2: SGHRS, YFSETQ. V was cut by 6 bases and J by 1 base, with 16 bases left in between. The CDR3 has 16 residues. The CDR3 loop is CASTGGGIRNTGELFF. Here the CDR3 DNA reads TGCGCCAGCACGGGGGGCGGGATTCGGAACACCGGGGAGCTGTTTTTT.

V is TRBV11-1 and J is TRBJ1-1; no clear D. Trimming removed 1 base from V and 7 bases from J, with 13 bases in between. There are 14 residues in the CDR3. Germline V gives CDR1 SGHAT, CDR2 FQDESV (reference sequence). The CDR3: CASSLGPKRYEAFF. CDR3 bases: TGTGCCAGCAGCTTAGGCCCCAAGAGGTATGAAGCTTTCTTT.

The chain joins TRBV9 to TRBJ2-5; D gene ambiguous. The germline V and J ends were trimmed by 4 bases and 5 bases, with 18 bases remaining between them. CDR3 size: 15 residues. CDR1 SGDLS and CDR2 YYNGEE come from the germline V gene. CDR3 in DNA: TGTGCCAGCAGCACCGGGTTATCTTTAGGCGAGACCCAGTACTTC. The encoded protein is CASSTGLSLGETQYF.

The CDR3 spells CASSSRTSLGTEAFF. As DNA, the CDR3 is TGCGCCAGCAGCTCGCGGACTTCCCTTGGCACTGAAGCTTTCTTT. The chain recombines TRBV5-1 with TRBJ1-1; D is undetermined. Between the trimmed V and J ends, which lost 3 bases and 4 bases, there was a span of 16 bases. The CDR3 consists of 15 residues. The germline CDR1 and CDR2 sequences are SGHRS and YFSETQ.

The CDR3 spells CASSLGEEPNYGYTF. The CDR3 bases are TGTGCCAGCAGCCTGGGCGAAGAGCCTAACTATGGCTACACCTTC. This sequence joins TRBV5-6 and TRBJ1-2; no reliable D call. The CDR3 has 15 amino acids. The V end lost 4 bases, the J end lost 0 bases, and 13 bases lay between the germline ends. Germline assignment: CDR1 SGHDT and CDR2 YYEEEE.

The V gene is TRBV5-4, the J gene TRBJ2-7; 9 bases are a match to TRBD1. V lost 6 bases and J lost 6; bases outside the gene matches: 7. This CDR3 spans 13 amino acids. The V gene's germline CDR1 is SGHNT and CDR2 YYREEE (reference sequence). Written as DNA, the CDR3 is TGTGCCAGCACCGGGGACAGGGTGGGCGAGCAGTACTTC. This codes for CASTGDRVGEQYF.

V and J are TRBV6-4 and TRBJ1-2, with 9 bases matching TRBD1. The CDR3 extends over 15 amino acids. Germline trimming cut 4 bases from V and 1 base from J; bases unmatched to any gene: 4. Germline CDR1 MRHNA, CDR2 SNTAGT. CDR3 DNA: TGTGCCAGCAGTGTACGGGACAGGGATAACTATGGCTACACCTTC. Its protein product is CASSVRDRDNYGYTF.

The chain has TRBV5-1 and TRBJ2-1, with 7 bases that match TRBD2. Looked up from germline, CDR1 is SGHRS and CDR2 is YFSETQ. V shed 0 bases and J 0 bases; nucleotides not matched to a gene: 6. The CDR3 length is 17 residues. The CDR3 spells CASSLGERGLSYNEQFF. CDR3 coding DNA: TGCGCCAGCAGCTTGGGGGAGCGGGGCCTCTCCTACAATGAGCAGTTCTTC.

The chain carries TRBV5-6 and TRBJ2-7, with a weak D call TRBD1 (6 bases). CDR3 size: 13 residues. Germline V CDR1 and CDR2: SGHDT, YYEEEE. With 6 bases removed from V and 2 bases from J, the gap between germline ends came to 12 bases. The CDR3 reads CASNLRGTYEQYF. As DNA, the CDR3 is TGTGCCAGCAATCTCAGGGGCACCTACGAGCAGTACTTC.

The J gene is TRBJ2-1, the V gene TRBV25-1; TRBD1 matches 10 bases. Losses at the gene ends were 8 bases for V and 3 bases for J; bases not matched to a gene: 1. This CDR3 contains 13 residues. CDR1 is MGHDK and CDR2 is SYGVNS in the germline V gene. CDR3 in DNA: TGTGCCAGCGGGACAGGGGACTACAATGAGCAGTTCTTC. Its translation is CASGTGDYNEQFF.

In this sample, this clone turned up once. The chain joins TRBV6-5 to TRBJ2-7; D gene unclear. The CDR3 runs to 14 residues. The V gene lost 6 bases and the J gene lost 0 bases, with 12 bases spanning the gap. The V gene's germline CDR1 is MNHEY and CDR2 SVGAGI. The chain's CDR3 is CASRTFQSSYEQYF. CDR3 in DNA: TGTGCCAGCAGGACTTTCCAAAGCTCCTACGAGCAGTACTTC.

The chain couples TRBV30 to TRBJ1-6; 8 positions match TRBD1. Trimming took 2 bases from V and 10 from J; bases not matched to a gene: 7. This CDR3 is built from 14 residues. The germline V gene encodes CDR1 GTSNPN and CDR2 SVGIG (reference sequence). In nucleotides, the CDR3 is TGTGCCTGGAGTTGGGCAGGGGGCGCATCACCCCTCCACTTT. Residues: CAWSWAGGASPLHF.

This chain connects TRBV29-1 to TRBJ2-3; D is ambiguous. V gave up 3 bases and J gave up 1 base, with 8 bases separating them. This CDR3 has 13 residues. Per germline, CDR1 SQVTM and CDR2 ANQGSEA. This CDR3 is CSVENLRTDTQYF. CDR3 DNA: TGCAGCGTTGAGAACCTACGCACAGATACGCAGTATTTT.

V usage is TRBV6-1 and J usage is TRBJ1-4; a weak D match, TRBD1 (6 bases). Looked up from germline, CDR1 is MNHNS and CDR2 is SASEGT. This CDR3 has 17 amino acids. V gave up 2 bases and J gave up 4 bases, with 17 bases separating them. The CDR3 sequence is CASSEFGWTADNEKLFF. In nucleotides, the CDR3 is TGTGCCAGCAGTGAATTCGGTTGGACAGCTGATAATGAAAAACTGTTTTTT.

J is TRBJ2-5 and V is TRBV3-1 (or the pseudogene TRBV3-2), with TRBD2 identical over 14 bases. Germline CDR1 and CDR2: LGHDT and YNNKEL (reference sequence). CDR3 length: 15 residues. With 11 bases clipped from V and 2 bases from J, the junction kept 7 bases outside the gene matches. Written as DNA, the CDR3 is TGTGCCTCAGGACTAGCGGGGGGTAGACAAGAGACCCAGTACTTC. Its translation: CASGLAGGRQETQYF.

The V gene is TRBV6-5, the J gene TRBJ2-7; weak D call: TRBD1 (5 bases). The CDR3 is 14 residues long. Trimming left V 4 bases short and J 3 bases short, with 13 bases between. Germline loops: CDR1 MNHEY, CDR2 SVGAGI. CDR3 DNA sequence: TGTGCCAGCAGTTCTGGGGCAGACTTCTACGAGCAGTACTTC. This sequence encodes CASSSGADFYEQYF.

The chain couples TRBV12-5 to TRBJ1-1, with TRBD1 matching 7 bases. Germline loops: CDR1 LGHNT, CDR2 FRNRAP. Unmatched junction bases numbered 8, after V lost 10 bases and J lost 3 bases. CDR3 length equals 13 residues. For the CDR3, the DNA is TGTGCTACTGCCGACAGGGCCGACACTGAAGCTTTCTTT. Protein sequence: CATADRADTEAFF. Full variable domain (rest looked up from reference TRBV12-5 and TRBJ1-1): DARVTQTPRHKVTEMGQEVTMRCQPILGHNTVFWYRQTMMQGLELLAYFRNRAPLDDSGMPKDRFSAEMPDATLATLKIQPSEPRDSAVYFCATADRADTEAFFGQGTRLTVV.

This chain uses TRBV10-3 with TRBJ2-5; a weak D match, TRBD1 (6 bases). This CDR3 has 15 residues. Per germline, CDR1 ENHRY and CDR2 SYGVKD. Trimming shortened V by 2 bases and J by 1 base, and 11 bases separated the two germline ends. The CDR3 sequence: CAISEGQPTQETQYF. The CDR3 DNA reads TGTGCCATCAGTGAGGGACAGCCGACCCAAGAGACCCAGTACTTC.

V gene TRBV5-1 combines with J gene TRBJ2-3, with TRBD2 matching 7 bases. V was pared by 4 bases and J by 4 bases, with 9 bases of the junction left unmatched. This CDR3 is built from 15 residues. Germline CDR1 SGHRS, CDR2 YFSETQ. CDR3 coding DNA: TGCGCCAGCAGCCCGGTCTCCCGGGGGGCAGATACGCAGTATTTT. Protein sequence: CASSPVSRGADTQYF. Variable domain in full (rest from reference TRBV5-1 and TRBJ2-3): KAGVTQTPRYLIKTRGQQVTLSCSPISGHRSVSWYQQTPGQGLQFLFEYFSETQRNKGNFPGRFSGRQFSNSRSEMNVSTLELGDSALYLCASSPVSRGADTQYFGPGTRLTVL.

J is TRBJ2-1 and V is TRBV19; D unresolved. V lost 6 bases to trimming and J lost 6 bases, with 6 bases between them. The germline CDR1 and CDR2 sequences are LNHDA and SQIVND (reference sequence). The length of the CDR3 is 11 residues. Here the CDR3 DNA reads TGTGCCAGTAGCCGTGTCAATGAGCAGTTCTTC. It yields the protein CASSRVNEQFF.

This clone has just one count. J is TRBJ2-3 and V is TRBV5-1, with a possible D match to TRBD2 (5 bases). The CDR3 covers 14 residues. V shed 7 bases and J shed 0 bases, with 12 bases lying between them. Germline V gene lookup returns CDR1 SGHRS and CDR2 YFSETQ. The CDR3 DNA reads TGCGCCAGCGGAGAGCAGCGGAGCACAGATACGCAGTATTTT. Its protein is CASGEQRSTDTQYF.

This chain connects TRBV9 to TRBJ1-2; 10 bases align to TRBD1. This CDR3 is built from 15 residues. V was pared by 5 bases and J by 4 bases, with 8 bases of the junction left unmatched. Per germline, CDR1 SGDLS and CDR2 YYNGEE. The CDR3 protein is CASSMDRGSGYGYTF. The CDR3 DNA reads as TGTGCCAGCAGTATGGACAGGGGGTCGGGCTATGGCTACACCTTC. Based on the CDR3 plus reference TRBV9 and TRBJ1-2, the full variable domain is DSGVTQTPKHLITATGQRVTLRCSPRSGDLSVYWYQQSLDQGLQFLIQYYNGEERAKGNILERFSAQQFPDLHSELNLSSLELGDSALYFCASSMDRGSGYGYTFGSGTRLTVV.

The V call is TRBV18, the J call TRBJ2-7; 7 nucleotides match TRBD1. The germline V gene encodes CDR1 KGHSH and CDR2 LQKENI. The J segment lost 6 bases and the V segment lost 5 bases, leaving 7 bases of the junction unmatched. The CDR3 is 13 residues long. The CDR3 nucleotides are TGTGCCAGCTCAAGAGGGACAGTCGGCGAGCAGTACTTC. Protein: CASSRGTVGEQYF.

This clone was recorded once. V is TRBV9 and J is TRBJ2-7; the match to TRBD1 covers 10 bases. This CDR3 is 14 amino acids long. Germline V CDR1 and CDR2: SGDLS, YYNGEE. V shed 6 bases and J 7 bases; nucleotides not matched to a gene: 10. The CDR3 region is CASTPRQGAREQYF. CDR3 in DNA: TGTGCCAGCACCCCGAGACAGGGGGCACGAGAGCAGTACTTC.

The rearrangement uses TRBV3-1 (or the pseudogene TRBV3-2) and TRBJ1-3; 7 nucleotides agree with TRBD1. V trimming: 4 bases; J trimming: 1 base; junction bases outside the gene matches: 4. Germline CDR1 and CDR2: LGHDT and YNNKEL (reference sequence). The CDR3 sequence is 15 residues long. In nucleotides, the CDR3 is TGTGCCAGCAGCCTCGACAGGGCGTCTGGAAACACCATATATTTT. Translated: CASSLDRASGNTIYF.

The chain has TRBV2 and TRBJ2-5, with 7 bases matching TRBD2. CDR1 is SNHLY, CDR2 FYNNEI, per germline. V dropped 0 bases and J dropped 1; count of bases not matched to a gene: 5. This CDR3 comprises 16 residues. This CDR3 reads CASSEAEAGIQETQYF. CDR3 nucleotide sequence: TGTGCCAGCAGTGAAGCCGAAGCGGGGATCCAAGAGACCCAGTACTTC.

This chain links TRBV4-2 with TRBJ1-5; a possible D gene is TRBD1 (5 bases). Germline CDR1 and CDR2: LGHNA and YNFKEQ. V was pared by 0 bases and J by 2 bases, with 8 bases between. The CDR3 sequence is 15 residues long. CDR3 loop: CASSQDGGGNQPQHF. The CDR3 region has the DNA TGTGCCAGCAGCCAAGATGGGGGGGGCAATCAGCCCCAGCATTTT.

The chain is built from TRBV18 and TRBJ2-7; D gene ambiguous. Germline-derived CDR1 and CDR2 are KGHSH and LQKENI. The CDR3 totals 15 residues. V shed 0 bases and J shed 3 bases, with 12 bases lying between them. The DNA for the CDR3 is TGTGCCAGCTCACCACCGCCAACTTATGTCTACGAGCAGTACTTC. Translated: CASSPPPTYVYEQYF.

The chain links TRBV15 to TRBJ2-5, with 9 nucleotides matching TRBD1. The CDR3 is 13 amino acids. CDR1 and CDR2 from the germline V gene are LNHNV and YYDKDF (reference sequence). After removal of 10 bases from V and 4 bases from J, the junction contained 7 bases not matched to a gene. The CDR3 spells CASRDRAGETQYF. The CDR3 DNA sequence: TGTGCCAGTCGGGACAGGGCTGGAGAGACCCAGTACTTC.

DNA of the CDR3: TGTGCCGGTAGCGGGGGGGCCGTCTATGAGCAGTTCTTC. Amino acids: CAGSGGAVYEQFF. The chain carries TRBV12-3 or TRBV12-4 and TRBJ2-1, with 11 bases identical to TRBD2. The CDR3 sequence is 13 residues long. Trimming at V came to 11 bases and at J to 8 bases, leaving 8 bases not matched to a gene.